The next 17 T cell receptor beta chains were all read from a single sample in a study of early T cells in non-severe SARS-CoV-2 infection. From the 5' RACE reads, TCRdb called clonotypes with MiXCR, one entry per CDR3 protein. The table shows about 92,000 distinct CDR3 sequences, with 14% occurring only once. The sequencing sample was made of whole blood. Source of these receptors: an adult who was a healthcare worker with PCR-confirmed SARS-CoV-2 infection or an uninfected control (not recorded which).

This clonotype was seen at least ten times. V gene TRBV7-2 combines with J gene TRBJ2-3; 8 nucleotides agree with TRBD1. The V gene's germline CDR1 is SGHTA and CDR2 FQGNSA. The CDR3 has 14 residues. Trimming at V came to 3 bases and at J to 4 bases, leaving 3 bases not matched to a gene. The CDR3 coding sequence is TGTGCCAGCAGCTTCCCGACAGGGGCAGATACGCAGTATTTT. Translation gives CASSFPTGADTQYF.

V and J are TRBV11-2 and TRBJ2-7, with TRBD2 matching 14 bases. This CDR3 spans 16 amino acids. CDR1 and CDR2 from the germline V gene are SGHAT and FQNNGV. With V trimmed by 4 bases and J by 6 bases, 8 bases remained unmatched. DNA for the CDR3: TGTGCCAGCAGCTGGACTAGCGGGGGGATAACGGGCGAGCAGTACTTC. It specifies CASSWTSGGITGEQYF.

This clonotype showed up just a few times. This chain connects TRBV7-9 to TRBJ1-1, with D possibly being TRBD1 (6 bases). The CDR3 consists of 14 residues. From germline, CDR1 is SEHNR and CDR2 FQNEAQ (reference sequence). With 5 bases removed from V and 5 bases from J, the gap between germline ends came to 15 bases. CDR3 sequence reads: CASSHGGLRTEAFF. In nucleotides, the CDR3 is TGTGCCAGCAGCCACGGGGGGCTGAGGACTGAAGCTTTCTTT.

This clonotype was recorded a few times. The gene calls are TRBV10-3 and TRBJ2-3; D gene unclear. Trimming left V 2 bases short and J 1 base short, with 7 bases between. The CDR3 extends over 14 amino acids. The germline gives CDR1 ENHRY, CDR2 SYGVKD. CDR3 loop: CAISEGLGTDTQYF. CDR3 nucleotide sequence: TGTGCCATCAGTGAGGGCCTAGGCACAGATACGCAGTATTTT.

This clonotype was observed many times. The chain combines TRBV20-1 with TRBJ2-7; a possible D gene is TRBD1 (5 bases). Germline lookup yields CDR1 DFQATT and CDR2 SNEGSKA (reference sequence). V dropped 6 bases and J dropped 5 bases, with 17 bases sitting between them. The CDR3 covers 13 residues. The CDR3 sequence: CSALKGRADEQYF. CDR3 nucleotides: TGCAGTGCCCTCAAGGGGCGCGCCGACGAGCAGTACTTC.

This chain connects TRBV30 to TRBJ2-1; 14 bases line up with TRBD2. After removal of 8 bases from V and 11 bases from J, the junction contained 5 bases not matched to a gene. The germline V gene encodes CDR1 GTSNPN and CDR2 SVGIG (reference sequence). The CDR3 loop spans 12 amino acids. This chain's CDR3 is CALGLAGGQQFF. The CDR3 region has the DNA TGTGCCCTTGGACTAGCGGGGGGTCAGCAGTTCTTC.

The rearrangement joins TRBV29-1 to TRBJ2-1, with 7 positions matching TRBD1. CDR1 and CDR2 (germline): SQVTM, ANQGSEA. The V segment lost 6 bases and the J segment 0 bases; nucleotides outside the gene matches: 5. This CDR3 contains 14 residues. CDR3 DNA sequence: TGCAGCGTGGAGCCAGGGGGCTCCTACAATGAGCAGTTCTTC. This translates into CSVEPGGSYNEQFF.

This clonotype was counted a few times. This chain joins TRBV6-2 or TRBV6-3 and TRBJ1-1; D is ambiguous. This CDR3 has 15 amino acids. Germline CDR1 is MNHEY and CDR2 is SVGEGT. V was shortened by 0 bases and J by 0 bases, with 8 bases between the two germline ends. This CDR3 is CASSYSVQLNTEAFF. For the CDR3, the DNA is TGTGCCAGCAGTTACTCTGTACAGTTGAACACTGAAGCTTTCTTT.

The CDR3 DNA sequence: TGTGCCAGCAGCTTGGATCGGACCCACTATGGCTACACCTTC. It yields the protein CASSLDRTHYGYTF. The chain is built from TRBV13 and TRBJ1-2; no reliable D call. This CDR3 comprises 14 residues. CDR1 and CDR2 from the germline V gene are PRHDT and FYEKMQ (reference sequence). Trimming removed 3 bases from V and 3 bases from J, with 11 bases in between.

This clonotype was found a few times. The chain carries TRBV20-1 and TRBJ2-3; the D gene is possibly TRBD2 (7 bases). There are 13 residues in the CDR3. Between the trimmed V and J ends, which lost 1 base and 4 bases, there was a span of 9 bases. Per the germline V gene, CDR1 is DFQATT and CDR2 is SNEGSKA (reference sequence). The CDR3 nucleotides are TGCAGTGCTAGAGTCGGGGGGCCAGATACGCAGTATTTT. The encoded protein is CSARVGGPDTQYF.

This chain's CDR3 is CASRHQGARGYTF. Written as DNA, the CDR3 is TGTGCCAGCAGGCATCAGGGGGCGAGGGGCTACACCTTC. J is TRBJ1-2 and V is TRBV28, with 8 bases that match TRBD1. CDR3 size: 13 residues. Germline values: CDR1 MDHEN, CDR2 SYDVKM. Losses at the gene ends were 6 bases for V and 8 bases for J; bases not matched to a gene: 8.

The rearrangement joins TRBV9 to TRBJ1-1; D call uncertain. There are 14 residues in the CDR3. The germline V gene encodes CDR1 SGDLS and CDR2 YYNGEE. V was clipped by 0 bases and J by 2 bases, with 8 bases between them. This CDR3 is CASSVDWGNTEAFF. The DNA for the CDR3 is TGTGCCAGCAGCGTAGACTGGGGAAACACTGAAGCTTTCTTT.

This chain uses TRBV6-1 with TRBJ2-3, with no clear D. Trimming pared 6 bases from V and 8 bases from J, leaving 12 bases between. Germline V gene data show CDR1 as MNHNS and CDR2 as SASEGT. CDR3 size: 12 residues. The CDR3 spells CASRDWGITQYF. The CDR3 DNA follows: TGTGCCAGCAGGGATTGGGGAATTACGCAGTATTTT.

This clonotype appeared a few times. The chain combines TRBV30 with TRBJ2-3; the D gene is possibly TRBD2 (6 bases). Germline CDR1 and CDR2: GTSNPN and SVGIG (reference sequence). The CDR3 consists of 15 residues. V gave up 2 bases and J gave up 0 bases, with 12 bases separating them. The CDR3 DNA sequence: TGTGCCTGGAGTCCAGGACTATTGAGCACAGATACGCAGTATTTT. As protein: CAWSPGLLSTDTQYF.

This clonotype was recorded many times. V gene TRBV28 combines with J gene TRBJ1-5, with unresolved D. CDR3 length equals 16 residues. V lost 3 bases and J 4 bases, leaving 16 bases between the germline ends. The germline V gene encodes CDR1 MDHEN and CDR2 SYDVKM. The CDR3 loop is CASSFVSRAGNQPQHF. The CDR3 nucleotides read TGTGCCAGCAGTTTCGTCTCCCGGGCTGGAAATCAGCCCCAGCATTTT. The full variable domain, with the rest looked up from reference TRBV28 and TRBJ1-5, is DVKVTQSSRYLVKRTGEKVFLECVQDMDHENMFWYRQDPGLGLRLIYFSYDVKMKEKGDIPEGYSVSREKKERFSLILESASTNQTSMYLCASSFVSRAGNQPQHFGDGTRLSIL.

The gene calls are TRBV20-1 and TRBJ1-6; 8 bases line up with TRBD1. The CDR3 length is 14 residues. After removal of 4 bases from V and 8 bases from J, the junction contained 7 bases not matched to a gene. Per the germline V gene, CDR1 is DFQATT and CDR2 is SNEGSKA (reference sequence). The chain's CDR3 is CSATPTGEDSPLHF. CDR3 DNA sequence: TGCAGTGCTACCCCGACAGGGGAGGATTCACCCCTCCACTTT.

This chain connects TRBV7-2 to TRBJ1-1, with D maybe TRBD1 (6 bases). The CDR3 is 13 amino acids. V was clipped by 2 bases and J by 3 bases, with 7 bases between them. Germline V gene lookup returns CDR1 SGHTA and CDR2 FQGNSA. CDR3: CASSLQGYTEAFF. CDR3 DNA sequence: TGTGCCAGCAGCTTACAGGGGTACACTGAAGCTTTCTTT.